This is a list of T cell receptor beta chains from one sample in a study of T cell changes during pregnancy in multiple sclerosis. The protocol was immunoSEQ multiplex PCR, while the TCRdb copy is restricted to in-frame clones and leaves out a portion. In the table there are about 59,000 clones, 80% to 90% of which are singletons. This specimen consisted of peripheral blood, obtained in the first trimester of pregnancy. Receptors were obtained from a female donor in good health, enrolled as a control in a pregnancy study. Each CDR3 is given with its conserved first and last residue. Size is stated for part of the rows, as once, few or many counts, or as a class when the clone is expanded.

clone size	J gene	CDR3 length	V gene	CDR3 protein
.	TRBJ1-1	17	TRBV11-2	CASSLGVRVAPPTEAFF
few	TRBJ1-2	12	TRBV6-1	CASSELSYGYTF
.	TRBJ2-7	14	TRBV19	CASSPTTFPDEQYF
once	TRBJ2-2	13	TRBV2	CASGSGATGELFF
.	TRBJ2-7	14	TRBV7-3	CASSLMHSSYEQYF
.	TRBJ2-2	17	TRBV9	CASSGTSGGVLSGELFF
.	TRBJ2-2	15	TRBV2	CASRRLAANTGELFF
.	TRBJ1-5	16	TRBV4-3	CASSQERQGNFQPQHF
.	TRBJ2-5	17	TRBV9	CASSVGRPLSAQETQYF
.	TRBJ2-2	15	TRBV27	CASIQRGGDTGELFF
.	TRBJ1-1	13	TRBV6-5	CASSTRLNTEAFF
.	TRBJ2-1	14	TRBV27	CASSLAGSRGEQFF
.	TRBJ1-1	14	TRBV11-2	CASRTTGSNTEAFF
.	TRBJ2-7	15	TRBV15	CATSRAQGNSYEQYF
.	TRBJ1-5	17	TRBV5-6	CASSLGAGTASNQPQHF
few	TRBJ1-2	16	TRBV14	CASSLEPTGAGYGYTF
.	TRBJ2-7	13	TRBV11-3	CASSLDPIREQYF
.	TRBJ2-7	17	TRBV27	CASSLGLGQGGSYEQYF
.	TRBJ1-3	16	TRBV9	CASSPRGGQSGNTIYF
.	TRBJ1-2	15	TRBV13	CASSLSGDREEGYTF
.	TRBJ1-2	12	TRBV29-1	CSALMTDYGYTF
.	TRBJ2-1	17	TRBV4-3	CASSQDLSGLAGPSTFF
.	TRBJ2-1	14	TRBV2	CASDFESSYNEQFF
.	TRBJ2-7	17	TRBV27	CASKPGGGVENAYEQYF
.	TRBJ1-1	16	TRBV7-2	CASSLRRQGTNTEAFF
.	TRBJ1-4	15	TRBV5-4	CASSPWGEDPEKLFF
.	TRBJ1-6	15	TRBV7-9	CASSLERTGGSPLHF
.	TRBJ1-2	17	TRBV15	CATSRDYNDLRFSGYTF
once	TRBJ2-2	16	TRBV5-1	CASSLSLAGNTGELFF
.	TRBJ2-6	16	TRBV30	CAWSAPGDSGANVLTF
.	TRBJ1-1	16	TRBV7-2	CASSFRGLGLNTEAFF
.	TRBJ2-5	16	TRBV7-9	CASSLGLAGWQETQYF
.	TRBJ2-5	14	TRBV7-6	CASSWRELQETQYF
.	TRBJ2-5	16	TRBV10-3	CAIRPGTGTGGETQYF
.	TRBJ1-1	15	TRBV5-4	CASSSMGQANTEAFF
.	TRBJ1-1	17	TRBV7-9	CASSFISGGARNTEAFF
.	TRBJ2-2	20	TRBV9	CASSARTNRWDRGLTGELFF
few	TRBJ1-6	15	TRBV4-3	CASSQDGQGRSPLHF
.	TRBJ2-3	17	TRBV27	CASSARGSGGRTDTQYF
.	TRBJ1-6	15	TRBV6-6	CASSRWTGPNSPLHF
.	TRBJ1-3	15	TRBV7-8	CASILNRLSGNTIYF
.	TRBJ1-1	13	TRBV12-5	CASGRNVGTEAFF
.	TRBJ2-2	16	TRBV29-1	CSVYGQGRDNTGELFF
.	TRBJ1-1	19	TRBV2	CASSAKWPDSLAWGTEAFF
.	TRBJ2-2	15	TRBV2	CASTLQGAGTGELFF
.	TRBJ1-1	14	TRBV7-9	CASSQSRTVGEAFF
.	TRBJ1-2	14	TRBV4-2	CASSQGGQGTGYTF
.	TRBJ2-5	16	TRBV4-1	CASSQEAYGGDETQYF
.	TRBJ1-1	18	TRBV6-1	CASSEWGKAWKGDTEAFF
.	TRBJ2-1	16	TRBV5-1	CASSLGTSGVYNEQFF
once	TRBJ1-2	12	TRBV7-2	CASSRQNYGYTF
few	TRBJ2-7	12	TRBV5-4	CASSIQGDEQYF